Listed below are T cell receptor beta chains from one sample, sequenced in a study of blood T cell repertoires in COVID-19. Generated by immunoSEQ multiplex PCR, the TCRdb table keeps only in-frame clones and is missing some. The table shows under 450,000 clones, with approximately 86% occurring only once. The source material was peripheral blood. These receptors were collected from a woman in her sixties with COVID-19, enrolled during active disease. Each CDR3 is given with its conserved first and last residue. Each record gives: CDR3 DNA, CDR3 protein, clone size, V gene, D gene, J gene. D genes are given only for firm matches. The size field is filled for only some rows; it gives once, few, many or a size class.

CDR3 DNA: TGTGCCAGCAGCTTAGTACAGGGAGACTCACCCCTCCACTTT
CDR3 protein: CASSLVQGDSPLHF
clone size: .
V gene: TRBV7-9
D gene: .
J gene: TRBJ1-6

CDR3 DNA: TGTGCCAGCAGTTTAGCGGGAAAAGAGACCCAGTACTTC
CDR3 protein: CASSLAGKETQYF
clone size: .
V gene: TRBV6-6
D gene: TRBD2
J gene: TRBJ2-5

CDR3 DNA: TGTGCCAGCAGCTCACAGGGGGCGGCAGATACGCAGTATTTT
CDR3 protein: CASSSQGAADTQYF
clone size: .
V gene: TRBV7-3
D gene: TRBD1
J gene: TRBJ2-3

CDR3 DNA: TGTGCCAGCAGCCCAGCCCCGGGGGTGTCTGAAGCTTTCTTT
CDR3 protein: CASSPAPGVSEAFF
clone size: .
V gene: TRBV7-8
D gene: .
J gene: TRBJ1-1

CDR3 DNA: TGTGCTAGTGGTTTTGCCCTCCCGGGACAGCACTACGAGCAGTACTTC
CDR3 protein: CASGFALPGQHYEQYF
clone size: .
V gene: TRBV12-5
D gene: TRBD1
J gene: TRBJ2-7

CDR3 DNA: TGCGCCAGCAGCTTGAGCGGGCCACAAGAGACCCAGTACTTC
CDR3 protein: CASSLSGPQETQYF
clone size: .
V gene: TRBV5-1
D gene: .
J gene: TRBJ2-5

CDR3 DNA: TGTGCCAGCAGTGCCTCGAGGGTGCGGAACACCTACGAGCAGTACTTC
CDR3 protein: CASSASRVRNTYEQYF
clone size: .
V gene: TRBV3-1/TRBV3-2
D gene: .
J gene: TRBJ2-7

CDR3 DNA: TGTGCCAGCAGAACGTGGGGGGTAGTATATGGCTACACCTTC
CDR3 protein: CASRTWGVVYGYTF
clone size: .
V gene: TRBV5-6
D gene: .
J gene: TRBJ1-2

CDR3 DNA: TGTGCCAGTACTAGCGGGGGAAAAAACATTCAGTACTTC
CDR3 protein: CASTSGGKNIQYF
clone size: .
V gene: TRBV6-5
D gene: TRBD2
J gene: TRBJ2-4

CDR3 DNA: TGTGCCAGCAGCTCGGGACTAGCGGGCTCCTACGAGCAGTACTTC
CDR3 protein: CASSSGLAGSYEQYF
clone size: once
V gene: TRBV5-8
D gene: TRBD2
J gene: TRBJ2-7

CDR3 DNA: TGTGCCAGTAGTATTAAAGACAGCTATAGCAATCAGCCCCAGCATTTT
CDR3 protein: CASSIKDSYSNQPQHF
clone size: .
V gene: TRBV19
D gene: .
J gene: TRBJ1-5

CDR3 DNA: TGTGCCAGCAGTTACCGGGCAGGGCTTGGCTACACCTTC
CDR3 protein: CASSYRAGLGYTF
clone size: .
V gene: TRBV6-2/TRBV6-3
D gene: .
J gene: TRBJ1-2

CDR3 DNA: TGTGCCAGCAGCGCCTCGCGACAGAGCAACGAGCAGTACTTC
CDR3 protein: CASSASRQSNEQYF
clone size: .
V gene: TRBV9
D gene: .
J gene: TRBJ2-7

CDR3 DNA: TGTGCCAGCAGCTTGGGGTACGAACGGGGGGGCTACACCTTC
CDR3 protein: CASSLGYERGGYTF
clone size: .
V gene: TRBV5-6
D gene: .
J gene: TRBJ1-2

CDR3 DNA: TGTGCCAGCAGCTTTACGTCCAGGGGCCGACGAAATGAGCAGTTCTTC
CDR3 protein: CASSFTSRGRRNEQFF
clone size: .
V gene: TRBV5-4
D gene: .
J gene: TRBJ2-1

CDR3 DNA: TGCGCCAGCACTAAAACGTCAGGGTCCTACGAGCAGTACTTC
CDR3 protein: CASTKTSGSYEQYF
clone size: .
V gene: TRBV5-1
D gene: .
J gene: TRBJ2-7

CDR3 DNA: TGTGCCAGCAGCGGCCCACAGGGAACAGATACGCAGTATTTT
CDR3 protein: CASSGPQGTDTQYF
clone size: .
V gene: TRBV9
D gene: .
J gene: TRBJ2-3

CDR3 DNA: TGCGCCAGCAGTCCAAGAGTTAGCGGGGTGGGAAGTGAGACCCAGTACTTC
CDR3 protein: CASSPRVSGVGSETQYF
clone size: few
V gene: TRBV4-1
D gene: TRBD2
J gene: TRBJ2-5

CDR3 DNA: TGTGCCAGCAGCGTAGGAGGGCTAAATCAGCCCCAGCATTTT
CDR3 protein: CASSVGGLNQPQHF
clone size: .
V gene: TRBV9
D gene: .
J gene: TRBJ1-5

CDR3 DNA: TGCGCCAGCAGTGAGACTAGCGGGGGAGCCTACGAGCAGTACTTC
CDR3 protein: CASSETSGGAYEQYF
clone size: .
V gene: TRBV10-2
D gene: TRBD2
J gene: TRBJ2-7

CDR3 DNA: TGCGCCAGCAGACCGACAATCTACAACAATTCACCCCTCCACTTT
CDR3 protein: CASRPTIYNNSPLHF
clone size: .
V gene: TRBV10-2
D gene: .
J gene: TRBJ1-6

CDR3 DNA: TGTGCCAGCAGCCCCGGGACTAGCGGGGAAGAGACCCAGTACTTC
CDR3 protein: CASSPGTSGEETQYF
clone size: .
V gene: TRBV7-9
D gene: TRBD2
J gene: TRBJ2-5

CDR3 DNA: TGTGCCAGCAGCGCACAGGGATTCGGTGAGACCCAGTACTTC
CDR3 protein: CASSAQGFGETQYF
clone size: .
V gene: TRBV9
D gene: .
J gene: TRBJ2-5

CDR3 DNA: TGTGCCAGCAGCCCCGCCGGGACTAGCAGAGGCTATGAGCAGTTCTTC
CDR3 protein: CASSPAGTSRGYEQFF
clone size: .
V gene: TRBV27
D gene: TRBD2
J gene: TRBJ2-1

CDR3 DNA: TGTGCCAGCAGTTATATCTTGTCCTGTGGGGCGAACCAGCCCCAGCATTTT
CDR3 protein: CASSYILSCGANQPQHF
clone size: .
V gene: TRBV6-9
D gene: .
J gene: TRBJ1-5

CDR3 DNA: TGTGCCTGGAGTCGGGTAGGCACTACAAATGAAAAACTGTTTTTT
CDR3 protein: CAWSRVGTTNEKLFF
clone size: .
V gene: TRBV30
D gene: .
J gene: TRBJ1-4

CDR3 DNA: TGCGCCAGCAGCTTGGCGGCGGGGGCGATTTACGAGCAGTACTTC
CDR3 protein: CASSLAAGAIYEQYF
clone size: .
V gene: TRBV5-1
D gene: .
J gene: TRBJ2-7

CDR3 DNA: TGTGCCAGCAGTGAGAGTGCAGGGTTTACAGATACGCAGTATTTT
CDR3 protein: CASSESAGFTDTQYF
clone size: .
V gene: TRBV6-1
D gene: .
J gene: TRBJ2-3

CDR3 DNA: TGCAGCGTTACGGGGACTAGCGGACCGTGGATCTACAATGAGCAGTTCTTC
CDR3 protein: CSVTGTSGPWIYNEQFF
clone size: .
V gene: TRBV29-1
D gene: TRBD2
J gene: TRBJ2-1

CDR3 DNA: TGTGCCAGCAGCCTGAACAGGGGGGAAGTTGATGGCTACACCTTC
CDR3 protein: CASSLNRGEVDGYTF
clone size: .
V gene: TRBV7-9
D gene: TRBD1
J gene: TRBJ1-2

CDR3 DNA: TGCGCCAGCAGCTTGGACCGAGGGGAGACCCAGTACTTC
CDR3 protein: CASSLDRGETQYF
clone size: .
V gene: TRBV5-1
D gene: .
J gene: TRBJ2-5

CDR3 DNA: TGTGCCAGCAGCTGGGGATGGGGACAGGGTCAATATGGCTACACCTTC
CDR3 protein: CASSWGWGQGQYGYTF
clone size: .
V gene: TRBV5-6
D gene: TRBD1
J gene: TRBJ1-2

CDR3 DNA: TGTGCCATCAGTAAGGTAGATTCCCCTAGCACTGAAGCTTTCTTT
CDR3 protein: CAISKVDSPSTEAFF
clone size: once
V gene: TRBV10-3
D gene: .
J gene: TRBJ1-1

CDR3 DNA: TGCGCCAGCAGCCTAGGGACAGGGGGCATGAACACTGAAGCTTTCTTT
CDR3 protein: CASSLGTGGMNTEAFF
clone size: .
V gene: TRBV5-1
D gene: TRBD1
J gene: TRBJ1-1

CDR3 DNA: TGTGCCAGCAGCGACCTACAGGGGAACACTGAAGCTTTCTTT
CDR3 protein: CASSDLQGNTEAFF
clone size: .
V gene: TRBV7-3
D gene: .
J gene: TRBJ1-1